This T cell receptor (beta chain) was profiled in a study of blood T cell repertoires in COVID-19. In the study overall: Sites across the United States, Italy and Spain contributed samples from acute and convalescent COVID-19. T cells, B-cell-depleted T cells, or PBMCs supplied cDNA or gDNA.

This CDR3 region has 16 residues. Clones were read by immunoSEQ multiplex PCR, and TCRdb kept only the in-frame ones, dropping some. Of roughly 260,000 clones in the sample, roughly 84% were seen once. The TCR comes from a woman between 18 and 29 years old with acute or convalescent COVID-19. The rearrangement uses TRBV1 and TRBJ2-1; the listed D gene, TRBD1, was not tested against the DNA. TRBV1 is listed as a pseudogene. Material: peripheral blood. The CDR3 coding sequence is TGCACCAGCAGCCAGGGGCTTGTGCCAGGGGACAATGAGCAGTTCTTC. Amino acids: CTSSQGLVPGDNEQFF.